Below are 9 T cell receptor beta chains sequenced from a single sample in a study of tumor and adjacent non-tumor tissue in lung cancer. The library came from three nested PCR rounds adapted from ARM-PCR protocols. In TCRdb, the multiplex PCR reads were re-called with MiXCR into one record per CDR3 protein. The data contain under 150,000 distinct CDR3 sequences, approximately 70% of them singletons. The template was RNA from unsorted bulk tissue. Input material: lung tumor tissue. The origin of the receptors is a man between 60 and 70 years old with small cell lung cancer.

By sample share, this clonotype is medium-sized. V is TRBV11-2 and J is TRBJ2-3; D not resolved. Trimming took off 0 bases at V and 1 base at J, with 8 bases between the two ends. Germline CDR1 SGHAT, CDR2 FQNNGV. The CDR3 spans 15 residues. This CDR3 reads CASSLEGWRTDTQYF. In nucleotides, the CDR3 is TGTGCCAGCAGCTTAGAAGGTTGGCGCACAGATACGCAGTATTTT.

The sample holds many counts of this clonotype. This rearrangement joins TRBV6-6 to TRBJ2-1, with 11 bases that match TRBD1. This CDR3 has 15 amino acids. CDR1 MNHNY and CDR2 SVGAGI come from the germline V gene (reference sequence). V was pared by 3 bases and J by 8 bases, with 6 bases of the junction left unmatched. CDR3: CASSYPGQGAYEQFF. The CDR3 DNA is TGTGCCAGCAGTTATCCCGGACAGGGGGCCTATGAGCAGTTCTTC.

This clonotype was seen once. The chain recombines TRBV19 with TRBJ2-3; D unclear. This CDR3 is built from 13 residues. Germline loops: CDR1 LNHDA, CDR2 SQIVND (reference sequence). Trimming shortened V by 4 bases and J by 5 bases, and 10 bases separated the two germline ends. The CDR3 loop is CASSTRLRDTQYF. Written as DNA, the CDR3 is TGTGCCAGTAGTACCCGACTCCGAGATACGCAGTATTTT.

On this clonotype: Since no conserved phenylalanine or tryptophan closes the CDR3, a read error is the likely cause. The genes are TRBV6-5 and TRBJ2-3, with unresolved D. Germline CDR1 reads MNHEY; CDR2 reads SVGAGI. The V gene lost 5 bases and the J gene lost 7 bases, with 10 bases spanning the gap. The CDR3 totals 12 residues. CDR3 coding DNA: TGTGCCAGCAGTACCCATGGTTATACGCAGTATCTT. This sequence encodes CASSTHGYTQYL.

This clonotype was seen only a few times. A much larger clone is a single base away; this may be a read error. The CDR3 loop reads CSARDGQTYNEQFF. In DNA form, the CDR3 reads TGCAGTGCTAGAGATGGGCAAACTTACAATGAGCAGTTCTTC. The genes are TRBV20-1 and TRBJ2-1; no clear D. V lost 0 bases and J lost 4, with 10 bases in between. There are 14 residues in the CDR3. CDR1 is DFQATT and CDR2 is SNEGSKA in the germline V gene (reference sequence).

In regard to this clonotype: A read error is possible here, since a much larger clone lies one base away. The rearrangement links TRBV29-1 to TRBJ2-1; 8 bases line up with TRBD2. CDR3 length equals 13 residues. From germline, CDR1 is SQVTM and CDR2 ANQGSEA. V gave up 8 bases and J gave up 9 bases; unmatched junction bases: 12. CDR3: CSLRAGALSEQFF. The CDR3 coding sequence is TGCAGCCTTCGAGCGGGAGCACTCAGTGAGCAGTTCTTC.

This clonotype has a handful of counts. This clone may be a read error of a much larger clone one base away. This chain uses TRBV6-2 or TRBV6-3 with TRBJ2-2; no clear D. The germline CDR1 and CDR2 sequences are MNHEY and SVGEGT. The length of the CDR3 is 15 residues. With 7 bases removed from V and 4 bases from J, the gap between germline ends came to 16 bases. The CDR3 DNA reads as TGTGCCAGCATATTCTCGAGGATCTCCACCGGGGAGCTGTTTTTT. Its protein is CASIFSRISTGELFF.

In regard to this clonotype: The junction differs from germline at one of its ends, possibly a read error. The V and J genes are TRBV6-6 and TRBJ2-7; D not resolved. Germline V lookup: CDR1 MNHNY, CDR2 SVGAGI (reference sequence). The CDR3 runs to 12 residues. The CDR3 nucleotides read TGTGCCAACAGTTACGAGGTGTACGAGCAGTACTTC. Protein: CANSYEVYEQYF.

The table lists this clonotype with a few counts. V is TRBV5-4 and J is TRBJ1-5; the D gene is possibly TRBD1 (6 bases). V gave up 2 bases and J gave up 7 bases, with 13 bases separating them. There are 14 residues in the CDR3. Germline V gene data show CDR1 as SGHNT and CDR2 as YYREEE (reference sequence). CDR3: CASSFQGPGQPQHF. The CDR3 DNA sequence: TGTGCCAGCAGCTTCCAGGGGCCGGGGCAGCCCCAGCATTTT.